A selection of T cell receptor beta chains follows, all from one sample in a study of somatic mutations in cytotoxic T cells in rheumatoid arthritis. TCRdb's table, derived via immunoSEQ multiplex PCR, lists solely in-frame clones and lacks some. The sample has approximately 30,000 clones; approximately 78% are singletons. Sequencing used CD8+ T cells sorted from blood. The receptors here all came from an adult with rheumatoid arthritis. Both conserved end residues are part of each CDR3. The order of the fields is clone size, D gene, V gene, J gene, CDR3 protein, CDR3 DNA. A D gene is named only where the DNA matches it firmly. Rows may omit the clone size; those that give it use once, few, many or a size class.

-	TRBD2	TRBV27	TRBJ2-7	CASSEGTSGTYEQYF	TGTGCCAGCAGTGAAGGGACTAGCGGAACCTACGAGCAGTACTTC
-	-	TRBV2	TRBJ2-7	CASSEGNTQDEQYF	TGTGCCAGCAGTGAGGGTAACACCCAAGACGAGCAGTACTTC
-	-	TRBV30	TRBJ1-1	CAWSAGEAFF	TGTGCCTGGAGTGCCGGTGAAGCTTTCTTT
-	-	TRBV19	TRBJ1-1	CASSLQGNRGVTEAFF	TGTGCCAGTTCACTGCAGGGCAACCGGGGGGTCACTGAAGCTTTCTTT
-	-	TRBV5-8	TRBJ2-5	CASSLEQQETQYF	TGTGCCAGCAGCTTGGAACAGCAAGAGACCCAGTACTTC
-	TRBD1	TRBV15	TRBJ1-1	CATSREWAGGDTEAFF	TGTGCCACCAGCAGAGAGTGGGCAGGGGGGGACACTGAAGCTTTCTTT
-	-	TRBV19	TRBJ2-1	CASKGLAKTYNEQFF	TGTGCCAGCAAGGGGCTAGCGAAAACCTACAATGAGCAGTTCTTC
-	-	TRBV19	TRBJ1-2	CASSWGENYGYTF	TGTGCCAGTAGTTGGGGAGAAAACTATGGCTACACCTTC
-	-	TRBV18	TRBJ2-1	CASSLDRDWRYNEQFF	TGTGCCAGCTCACTAGACCGGGACTGGAGATACAATGAGCAGTTCTTC
-	TRBD2	TRBV5-8	TRBJ2-3	CASSGVVAGAWTQYF	TGTGCCAGCAGCGGCGTCGTGGCGGGAGCATGGACGCAGTATTTT
few	TRBD1	TRBV5-1	TRBJ1-1	CASSGNRGEVTEAFF	TGCGCCAGCAGCGGAAACAGGGGGGAGGTCACTGAAGCTTTCTTT
-	TRBD1	TRBV6-1	TRBJ2-6	CASSARDSSYLTGANVLTF	TGTGCCAGCAGTGCCCGGGACAGTAGCTACCTGACTGGGGCCAACGTCCTGACTTTC
-	TRBD2	TRBV27	TRBJ2-7	CASSLALAGGPSRLYEQYF	TGTGCCAGCAGTCTAGCATTAGCGGGAGGGCCCTCCCGTCTCTACGAGCAGTACTTC
-	-	TRBV27	TRBJ2-7	CASSNLRGMEYEQYF	TGTGCCAGCAGCAATCTCAGGGGAATGGAGTACGAGCAGTACTTC
-	TRBD1	TRBV10-3	TRBJ2-1	CATWTGGLGNEQFF	TGTGCCACGTGGACAGGGGGATTGGGGAATGAGCAGTTCTTC
once	TRBD1	TRBV7-3	TRBJ2-7	CASSSDRFNEQYF	TGTGCCAGCAGCTCGGACAGGTTCAACGAGCAGTACTTC
-	-	TRBV6-5	TRBJ1-1	CASSYRDITFGTEAFF	TGTGCCAGCAGTTACCGGGACATCACATTTGGAACTGAAGCTTTCTTT
-	-	TRBV5-1	TRBJ1-2	CASAQGVFYGYTF	TGCGCCAGCGCACAGGGTGTTTTCTATGGCTACACCTTC
-	-	TRBV6-5	TRBJ1-2	CASSVGPQALDGYTF	TGTGCCAGCAGTGTGGGCCCGCAGGCGTTAGATGGCTACACCTTC
-	-	TRBV27	TRBJ2-2	CASIGAETINTGELFF	TGTGCCAGCATTGGTGCCGAGACCATCAACACCGGGGAGCTGTTTTTT
-	TRBD1	TRBV9	TRBJ2-2	CASSVVGTGITGELFF	TGTGCCAGCAGCGTAGTAGGGACAGGCATCACCGGGGAGCTGTTTTTT
-	TRBD2	TRBV11-2	TRBJ2-4	CASSLKRGGKNIQYF	TGTGCCAGCAGCTTAAAACGGGGGGGCAAAAACATTCAGTACTTC
-	TRBD2	TRBV4-1	TRBJ2-1	CASSQARGARSYNEQFF	TGCGCCAGCAGCCAAGCGCGGGGGGCCCGCTCCTACAATGAGCAGTTCTTC
-	TRBD1	TRBV29-1	TRBJ1-4	CSVDTGQGIPKLFF	TGCAGCGTAGACACCGGACAGGGAATCCCAAAACTGTTTTTT